Each of the 30 T cell receptor beta chains below was sequenced from the same sample in a study of T cell responses to AZD1222 COVID-19 vaccine. Clones were sequenced by immunoSEQ multiplex PCR, and TCRdb holds only the in-frame ones, with some missing. The sample lists roughly 100,000 clones, around nine tenths occurring once. Sample: peripheral blood, taken on day 0 of AZD1222 vaccination. These receptors all stem from an adult in good health.

The chain has TRBV29-1 and TRBJ2-2; the match to TRBD1 covers 7 bases. The germline gives CDR1 SQVTM, CDR2 ANQGSEA. Losses at the gene ends were 3 bases for V and 3 bases for J; bases not matched to a gene: 7. The CDR3 consists of 15 residues. This chain's CDR3 is CSVEGAGGDTGELFF. The CDR3 DNA follows: TGCAGCGTTGAGGGCGCAGGGGGTGACACCGGGGAGCTGTTTTTT.

The V call is TRBV20-1, the J call TRBJ2-1; tentatively, D is TRBD1 or TRBD2 (5 bases each). Germline V gene lookup returns CDR1 DFQATT and CDR2 SNEGSKA (reference sequence). V was trimmed by 7 bases and J by 8 bases, leaving 9 bases between them. The CDR3 totals 10 residues. CDR3 bases: TGCAGTGGGTGGGGACATGAGCAGTTCTTC. Protein product: CSGWGHEQFF.

This clone was recorded a few times. This chain joins TRBV5-5 and TRBJ2-7; D is possibly TRBD1 or TRBD2 (5 bases each). Trimming took off 5 bases at V and 1 base at J, with 16 bases between the two ends. The CDR3 is 15 residues long. From germline, CDR1 is SGHKS and CDR2 YYEKEE (reference sequence). The CDR3 DNA follows: TGTGCCAGCAGTCCCACGGGGACCCTATCCTACGAGCAGTACTTC. The encoded protein is CASSPTGTLSYEQYF. Looking up the rest from reference TRBV5-5 and TRBJ2-7 gives the full variable domain: DAGVTQSPTHLIKTRGQQVTLRCSPISGHKSVSWYQQVLGQGPQFIFQYYEKEERGRGNFPDRFSARQFPNYSSELNVNALLLGDSALYLCASSPTGTLSYEQYFGPGTRLTVT.

The genes are TRBV10-3 and TRBJ2-5; TRBD1 matches 7 bases. The CDR3 runs 13 residues. Germline V gene lookup returns CDR1 ENHRY and CDR2 SYGVKD. J lost 2 bases, V lost 5 bases, and 2 bases had no gene match. CDR3 nucleotides: TGTGCCATCAGTAGGGGGCAGCAAGAGACCCAGTACTTC. Translating it yields CAISRGQQETQYF.

V and J are TRBV2 and TRBJ1-5; D not resolved. This CDR3 spans 14 amino acids. V was clipped by 6 bases and J by 10 bases, with 19 bases between them. Germline lookup yields CDR1 SNHLY and CDR2 FYNNEI. The CDR3 here is CASRGPRPTSPQHF. CDR3 coding DNA: TGTGCCAGCAGGGGCCCAAGGCCCACGTCACCCCAGCATTTT. The variable domain in full, completed from reference TRBV2 and TRBJ1-5, reads EPEVTQTPSHQVTQMGQEVILRCVPISNHLYFYWYRQILGQKVEFLVSFYNNEISEKSEIFDDQFSVERPDGSNFTLKIRSTKLEDSAMYFCASRGPRPTSPQHFGDGTRLSIL.

The J gene is TRBJ1-1, the V gene TRBV5-1; possibly TRBD1 for D (6 bases). CDR3 length equals 14 residues. Trimming left V 4 bases short and J 1 base short, with 11 bases between. Germline CDR1 and CDR2: SGHRS and YFSETQ. In nucleotides, the CDR3 is TGCGCCAGCAGCACAGGGATATCGAACACTGAAGCTTTCTTT. Its protein is CASSTGISNTEAFF. Full variable domain (missing parts from reference TRBV5-1 and TRBJ1-1): KAGVTQTPRYLIKTRGQQVTLSCSPISGHRSVSWYQQTPGQGLQFLFEYFSETQRNKGNFPGRFSGRQFSNSRSEMNVSTLELGDSALYLCASSTGISNTEAFFGQGTRLTVV.

The J gene is TRBJ1-6, the V gene TRBV6-5; 7 bases map to TRBD1. The CDR3 length is 15 residues. Germline CDR1 reads MNHEY; CDR2 reads SVGAGI. The V and J ends lost 2 bases and 9 bases, in that order; junction bases with no gene match: 7. In DNA, the CDR3 is TGTGCCAGCAGTTACACTCGGACAGGATTTTCACCCCTCCACTTT. This gives the protein CASSYTRTGFSPLHF.

The V call is TRBV2, the J call TRBJ1-4, with TRBD1 as a possible D gene (5 bases). V was clipped by 9 bases and J by 7 bases, with 15 bases between them. Germline V gene lookup returns CDR1 SNHLY and CDR2 FYNNEI. The CDR3 has 13 residues. CDR3 region: CARKSEGSEKLFF. The CDR3, as DNA: TGTGCCAGGAAGTCGGAGGGGAGTGAAAAACTGTTTTTT.

V is TRBV28 and J is TRBJ2-3, with D perhaps assigned TRBD1 or TRBD2 (5 bases each). This CDR3 comprises 13 residues. CDR1 MDHEN and CDR2 SYDVKM come from the germline V gene. Trimming stripped 10 bases from V and 5 bases from J, with 16 bases between. The CDR3 spells CATMRGSLDTQYF. CDR3 nucleotides: TGTGCCACGATGAGGGGTTCTCTAGATACGCAGTATTTT.

The CDR3: CASSPPWTGTDTQYF. As DNA, the CDR3 is TGTGCCAGCAGTCCACCATGGACTGGTACAGATACGCAGTATTTT. The chain has TRBV11-2 and TRBJ2-3, with D perhaps matching TRBD2 (5 bases). V dropped 6 bases and J dropped 3 bases, with 16 bases sitting between them. Germline values: CDR1 SGHAT, CDR2 FQNNGV. The CDR3 extends over 15 amino acids.

The chain links TRBV7-8 to TRBJ1-1; D is possibly TRBD1 (6 bases). There are 14 residues in the CDR3. Germline V gives CDR1 SGHVS, CDR2 FQNEAQ. The V and J ends lost 3 bases and 0 bases respectively, with 8 bases between them. In DNA, the CDR3 is TGTGCCAGCAGCTTTGGACAGTTGAACACTGAAGCTTTCTTT. It yields the protein CASSFGQLNTEAFF. Full variable domain (rest looked up from reference TRBV7-8 and TRBJ1-1): GAGVSQSPRYKVAKRGQDVALRCDPISGHVSLFWYQQALGQGPEFLTYFQNEAQLDKSGLPSDRFFAERPEGSVSTLKIQRTQQEDSAVYLCASSFGQLNTEAFFGQGTRLTVV.

This clone was seen a handful of times. This chain links TRBV7-2 with TRBJ1-3; no reliable D call. Germline V gene lookup returns CDR1 SGHTA and CDR2 FQGNSA. The CDR3 spans 15 residues. V was shortened by 1 base and J by 3 bases, with 10 bases between the two germline ends. The CDR3 region has the DNA TGTGCCAGCAGCTTAGGCAGACTGTTTGGAAACACCATATATTTT. This encodes CASSLGRLFGNTIYF.

The genes are TRBV5-4 and TRBJ2-7; TRBD2 aligns across 7 bases. CDR3 length: 14 amino acids. The germline CDR1 and CDR2 sequences are SGHNT and YYREEE (reference sequence). J lost 5 bases, V lost 4 bases, and 9 bases had no gene match. The CDR3 DNA reads TGTGCCAGCAGCCAAGGACTAGAACTACACGAGCAGTACTTC. It codes for CASSQGLELHEQYF.

This chain joins TRBV15 and TRBJ1-3; no clear D gene. CDR1 and CDR2 (germline): LNHNV, YYDKDF (reference sequence). The CDR3 has 16 residues. V was shortened by 1 base and J by 2 bases, with 12 bases between the two germline ends. This CDR3 reads CATSRALEVAGNTIYF. In nucleotides, the CDR3 is TGTGCCACCAGCAGAGCGCTCGAGGTGGCTGGAAACACCATATATTTT. Variable domain in full (rest from reference TRBV15 and TRBJ1-3): DAMVIQNPRYQVTQFGKPVTLSCSQTLNHNVMYWYQQKSSQAPKLLFHYYDKDFNNEADTPDNFQSRRPNTSFCFLDIRSPGLGDTAMYLCATSRALEVAGNTIYFGEGSWLTVV.

V and J are TRBV19 and TRBJ1-4; TRBD1 matches at 9 bases. Trimming removed 10 bases from V and 7 bases from J; junction bases left unmatched: 7. The CDR3 length is 13 residues. Per the germline V gene, CDR1 is LNHDA and CDR2 is SQIVND (reference sequence). CDR3 DNA sequence: TGTGCCACCGGGGACAGGGATTTTGAAAAACTGTTTTTT. Protein product: CATGDRDFEKLFF.

The gene calls are TRBV7-9 and TRBJ2-7; 10 bases match TRBD1. Trimming removed 0 bases from V and 6 bases from J; junction bases left unmatched: 5. CDR1 is SEHNR, CDR2 FQNEAQ, per germline (reference sequence). The CDR3 runs to 15 residues. The CDR3 protein is CASSLARGTGVEQYF. CDR3 DNA: TGTGCCAGCAGCTTAGCGCGCGGGACAGGGGTCGAGCAGTACTTC.

The chain is built from TRBV24-1 and TRBJ2-2; 7 positions agree with TRBD2. CDR1 and CDR2 from the germline V gene are KGHDR and SFDVKD. V trimming: 0 bases; J trimming: 2 bases; junction bases outside the gene matches: 5. This CDR3 is built from 17 residues. The CDR3 sequence: CATSDLRGGLNTGELFF. The CDR3 DNA sequence: TGTGCCACCAGTGATTTGCGCGGGGGACTAAACACCGGGGAGCTGTTTTTT.

This chain uses TRBV11-2 with TRBJ2-7; 10 nucleotides match TRBD1. V trimming: 4 bases; J trimming: 2 bases; junction bases outside the gene matches: 8. The CDR3 length is 16 residues. The germline V gene encodes CDR1 SGHAT and CDR2 FQNNGV. This chain's CDR3 is CASSSPGQGFPYEQYF. The CDR3, as DNA: TGTGCCAGCAGCTCCCCGGGACAGGGGTTTCCCTACGAGCAGTACTTC. The whole variable domain, filled in from reference TRBV11-2 and TRBJ2-7, reads EAGVAQSPRYKIIEKRQSVAFWCNPISGHATLYWYQQILGQGPKLLIQFQNNGVVDDSQLPKDRFSAERLKGVDSTLKIQPAKLEDSAVYLCASSSPGQGFPYEQYFGPGTRLTVT.

The chain has TRBV5-1 and TRBJ1-1; no clear D gene. This CDR3 is built from 14 residues. Germline assignment: CDR1 SGHRS and CDR2 YFSETQ. V gave up 4 bases and J gave up 4 bases, with 14 bases separating them. Here the CDR3 DNA reads TGCGCCAGCAGCCCCAGCGGAGGAACCACTGAAGCTTTCTTT. It yields the protein CASSPSGGTTEAFF.

This clone was observed many times. The chain employs TRBV4-2 and TRBJ2-3; 8 bases align to TRBD2. Germline CDR1 and CDR2: LGHNA and YNFKEQ. This CDR3 region has 18 residues. J lost 3 bases, V lost 4 bases, and 15 bases had no gene match. The DNA for the CDR3 is TGTGCCAGCAGCCCTAATCCAAGCTCAGCGGGGGCTACAGATACGCAGTATTTT. It codes for CASSPNPSSAGATDTQYF.

This clone was found a few times. V is TRBV27 and J is TRBJ1-6, with D possibly being TRBD1 (6 bases). V was clipped by 6 bases and J by 9 bases, with 21 bases between them. Germline lookup yields CDR1 MNHEY and CDR2 SMNVEV (reference sequence). The CDR3 has 16 residues. For the CDR3, the DNA is TGTGCCAGCAGGCAACGGGGGCACAACAGTGGTTCACCCCTCCACTTT. This translates into CASRQRGHNSGSPLHF.

The chain uses TRBV12-3 or TRBV12-4 and TRBJ1-5; the D is unclear. The V gene lost 6 bases and the J gene lost 6 bases, with 12 bases spanning the gap. The CDR3 totals 13 residues. CDR3 nucleotide sequence: TGTGCCAGCAGCCTCCTCGCGCGTCAGCCCCAGCATTTT. Amino acids: CASSLLARQPQHF.

This sequence joins TRBV11-3 and TRBJ1-6; D gene unclear. Germline V lookup: CDR1 SGHNT, CDR2 YENEEA. The V and J ends lost 0 bases and 8 bases respectively, with 5 bases between them. This CDR3 contains 13 residues. CDR3 region: CASSLDRDSPLHF. For the CDR3, the DNA is TGTGCCAGCAGCTTAGATCGGGATTCACCCCTCCACTTT.

The chain uses TRBV7-8 and TRBJ1-2; D is uncertain. Germline assignment: CDR1 SGHVS and CDR2 FQNEAQ. The ends were cut back, 7 bases at V and 3 bases at J, with 15 bases in the middle. CDR3 length: 14 amino acids. CDR3 sequence: CASTPFLLDYGYTF. The CDR3 coding sequence is TGTGCCAGCACCCCCTTCTTATTGGACTATGGCTACACCTTC. Full variable domain (outside the CDR3, taken from reference TRBV7-8 and TRBJ1-2): GAGVSQSPRYKVAKRGQDVALRCDPISGHVSLFWYQQALGQGPEFLTYFQNEAQLDKSGLPSDRFFAERPEGSVSTLKIQRTQQEDSAVYLCASTPFLLDYGYTFGSGTRLTVV.

This chain joins TRBV12-5 and TRBJ1-3; D is ambiguous. The CDR3 consists of 14 residues. Trimming removed 2 bases at V and 2 bases at J, with 7 bases between. The germline CDR1 and CDR2 sequences are LGHNT and FRNRAP. The CDR3 protein is CASGLPGAGNTIYF. The CDR3 DNA follows: TGTGCTAGTGGTTTGCCAGGAGCTGGAAACACCATATATTTT.

The chain uses TRBV19 and TRBJ2-7; TRBD1 is a possible D gene (6 bases). CDR3 length: 12 amino acids. The germline CDR1 and CDR2 sequences are LNHDA and SQIVND (reference sequence). V gave up 5 bases and J gave up 5 bases, with 10 bases separating them. CDR3 nucleotide sequence: TGTGCCAGTAGTGCAGGGGCCCACGAGCAGTACTTC. Translation gives CASSAGAHEQYF.

The V and J genes are TRBV3-1 (or the pseudogene TRBV3-2) and TRBJ1-3; TRBD1 might be the D (5 bases). Trimming pared 0 bases from V and 4 bases from J, leaving 10 bases between. CDR1 and CDR2 from the germline V gene are LGHDT and YNNKEL (reference sequence). CDR3 length: 15 amino acids. The CDR3 DNA sequence: TGTGCCAGCAGCCAAGACAGGGATAAAGGAAACACCATATATTTT. It is translated as CASSQDRDKGNTIYF.

The CDR3 protein is CASNIGRERGYTF. DNA for the CDR3: TGTGCCAGCAACATCGGGAGGGAGCGCGGCTACACCTTC. V and J are TRBV2 and TRBJ1-2; D is uncertain. Germline V CDR1 and CDR2: SNHLY, FYNNEI. The CDR3 has 13 residues. The germline V and J ends were trimmed by 7 bases and 8 bases, with 17 bases remaining between them.

The chain combines TRBV7-9 with TRBJ2-7; TRBD2 agrees at 10 bases. The CDR3 has 16 residues. Germline trimming cut 2 bases from V and 6 bases from J; bases unmatched to any gene: 10. In germline, CDR1 is SEHNR, CDR2 FQNEAQ (reference sequence). CDR3 amino acids: CASSLSLAGARGEQYF. CDR3 coding DNA: TGTGCCAGCAGCTTATCCCTAGCGGGGGCCAGAGGCGAGCAGTACTTC. The full variable domain, with the rest looked up from reference TRBV7-9 and TRBJ2-7, is DTGVSQNPRHKITKRGQNVTFRCDPISEHNRLYWYRQTLGQGPEFLTYFQNEAQLEKSRLLSDRFSAERPKGSFSTLEIQRTEQGDSAMYLCASSLSLAGARGEQYFGPGTRLTVT.

V is TRBV19 and J is TRBJ1-1, with TRBD1 matching 8 bases. This CDR3 has 16 amino acids. Losses at the gene ends were 3 bases for V and 10 bases for J; bases not matched to a gene: 16. In germline, CDR1 is LNHDA, CDR2 SQIVND (reference sequence). The chain's CDR3 is CASSMFGQGDFSGAFF. In DNA, the CDR3 is TGTGCCAGTAGTATGTTCGGACAGGGTGATTTTTCGGGAGCTTTCTTT.